This TCR beta chain was observed in a study of T cell changes during pregnancy in multiple sclerosis. Germline V CDR1 and CDR2: ENHRY, SYGVKD. V lost 4 bases, J lost 2 bases, and 15 bases lay in between. The CDR3 loop spans 15 amino acids. Assay used: immunoSEQ multiplex PCR; TCRdb lists only in-frame clones, some missing. The table lists about 100,000 clones, approximately 90% of them singletons. J is TRBJ2-7 and V is TRBV10-3; the D gene is possibly TRBD1 (5 bases). The sequence was collected from a female donor with multiple sclerosis, enrolled in a pregnancy study. The sequencing used peripheral blood, collected after pregnancy. CDR3 region: CAISAGQTFTYEQYF. CDR3 sequence (DNA): TGTGCCATCAGTGCTGGACAAACTTTTACCTACGAGCAGTACTTC.